The 21 T cell receptor beta chains below all came from one sample that was sequenced in a study of cytomegalovirus exposure and HLA in healthy donors. Researchers ran the PCR with 60 Vbeta and 13 Jbeta primers. Measured with immunoSEQ multiplex PCR; TCRdb has only the in-frame clones, and not every one. The top ten clones hold 2% to 2.5% of a sample with some 98,000 clones, roughly two thirds of them seen once. The sample consisted of PBMCs. The receptors were sampled from a man in his forties or fifties in good health and CMV-seronegative.

The chain is built from TRBV5-1 and TRBJ2-7, with D maybe TRBD1 (6 bases). V dropped 4 bases and J dropped 0 bases, with 17 bases sitting between them. The germline CDR1 and CDR2 sequences are SGHRS and YFSETQ. CDR3 length: 16 amino acids. This CDR3 reads CASSRPRQADSYEQYF. DNA of the CDR3: TGCGCCAGCAGCCGCCCAAGACAGGCGGACTCCTACGAGCAGTACTTC. The variable domain in full, completed from reference TRBV5-1 and TRBJ2-7, reads KAGVTQTPRYLIKTRGQQVTLSCSPISGHRSVSWYQQTPGQGLQFLFEYFSETQRNKGNFPGRFSGRQFSNSRSEMNVSTLELGDSALYLCASSRPRQADSYEQYFGPGTRLTVT.

The V gene is TRBV27, the J gene TRBJ2-1; 7 nucleotides match TRBD2. The CDR3 runs to 15 residues. V was clipped by 2 bases and J by 2 bases; unmatched bases: 3. Per germline, CDR1 MNHEY and CDR2 SMNVEV (reference sequence). The CDR3 region has the DNA TGTGCCAGCAGTTTAAGGGAGGGCCCCTACAATGAGCAGTTCTTC. Residues: CASSLREGPYNEQFF.

The chain employs TRBV4-2 and TRBJ2-3, with D possibly matching TRBD2 (5 bases). CDR1 and CDR2 from the germline V gene are LGHNA and YNFKEQ. The CDR3 is 17 amino acids. V was pared by 3 bases and J by 1 base, with 17 bases between. CDR3: CASSQGSRTPGTDTQYF. DNA of the CDR3: TGTGCCAGCAGCCAGGGGTCTAGGACTCCAGGCACAGATACGCAGTATTTT.

J is TRBJ2-7 and V is TRBV5-1, with D maybe TRBD2 (6 bases). The germline CDR1 and CDR2 sequences are SGHRS and YFSETQ. Trimming took off 3 bases at V and 2 bases at J, with 12 bases between the two ends. This CDR3 contains 14 residues. The CDR3 loop is CASSWSGSAYEQYF. CDR3 nucleotides: TGCGCCAGCAGCTGGAGCGGGTCAGCCTACGAGCAGTACTTC.

This chain uses TRBV7-3 with TRBJ2-1; TRBD2 aligns across 14 bases. CDR3 length equals 18 residues. The V segment lost 4 bases and the J segment 7 bases; nucleotides outside the gene matches: 12. Germline loops: CDR1 SGHTA, CDR2 FQGTGA. The CDR3 is CASSYGTSGRRVGNEQFF. Written as DNA, the CDR3 is TGTGCCAGCAGCTATGGGACTAGCGGGAGACGGGTTGGGAATGAGCAGTTCTTC.

The chain employs TRBV11-1 and TRBJ2-5; 10 nucleotides match TRBD2. This CDR3 contains 13 residues. V dropped 6 bases and J dropped 5; count of bases not matched to a gene: 3. Germline V gene sequence: CDR1 SGHAT, CDR2 FQDESV (reference sequence). CDR3 sequence: CASRFSGGETQYF. The CDR3 DNA is TGTGCCAGCAGATTTAGCGGGGGGGAGACCCAGTACTTC.

The genes are TRBV29-1 and TRBJ2-7; maybe TRBD1 (6 bases). Trimming stripped 7 bases from V and 3 bases from J, with 10 bases between. Germline V gene sequence: CDR1 SQVTM, CDR2 ANQGSEA. The CDR3 consists of 11 residues. CDR3 bases: TGCAGCGCACACAGGGACTACGAGCAGTACTTC. Encoded protein: CSAHRDYEQYF.

V and J are TRBV19 and TRBJ1-2; TRBD1 is a possible D gene (5 bases). V was shortened by 4 bases and J by 2 bases, with 8 bases between the two germline ends. Germline V gene lookup returns CDR1 LNHDA and CDR2 SQIVND (reference sequence). This CDR3 comprises 13 residues. The DNA for the CDR3 is TGTGCCAGTAGTAATGGGGGGAACTATGGCTACACCTTC. It is translated as CASSNGGNYGYTF.

The V call is TRBV6-5, the J call TRBJ1-1; D uncertain. Deletions cut 0 bases from V and 11 bases from J, with 10 bases between. CDR1 is MNHEY, CDR2 SVGAGI, per germline. CDR3 length: 12 residues. In DNA form, the CDR3 reads TGTGCCAGCAGTTACTCGGCGCAGGCGGCTTTCTTT. It encodes CASSYSAQAAFF.

This clone has just one count. The V and J genes are TRBV6-5 and TRBJ2-7; D perhaps matches TRBD1 (6 bases). There are 11 residues in the CDR3. The V end lost 6 bases, the J end lost 4 bases, and 7 bases lay between the germline ends. Germline V CDR1 and CDR2: MNHEY, SVGAGI. DNA for the CDR3: TGTGCCAGCAGGGACAGTTACGAGCAGTACTTC. Residues: CASRDSYEQYF.

The chain is built from TRBV18 and TRBJ2-3; weak D call: TRBD1 (5 bases). Trimming stripped 3 bases from V and 0 bases from J, with 13 bases between. CDR3 length: 16 residues. Per germline, CDR1 KGHSH and CDR2 LQKENI. As DNA, the CDR3 is TGTGCCAGCTCACCCAGGGTGCAGGGAAGCACAGATACGCAGTATTTT. Translated: CASSPRVQGSTDTQYF.

The chain is built from TRBV10-3 and TRBJ2-2, with TRBD1 as a possible D gene (6 bases). CDR1 is ENHRY, CDR2 SYGVKD, per germline. This CDR3 contains 14 residues. The V end lost 6 bases, the J end lost 1 base, and 9 bases lay between the germline ends. CDR3 sequence (DNA): TGTGCCATCAGATCGACAGGGAACACCGGGGAGCTGTTTTTT. Amino acid sequence: CAIRSTGNTGELFF.

This clone was seen a few times. This chain joins TRBV2 and TRBJ1-1; D call uncertain. Germline V gives CDR1 SNHLY, CDR2 FYNNEI. Trimming stripped 4 bases from V and 3 bases from J, with 9 bases between. The CDR3 covers 13 residues. The CDR3 bases are TGTGCCAGCAGTGTCGAGAGTTACACTGAAGCTTTCTTT. Translating it yields CASSVESYTEAFF.

The rearrangement joins TRBV4-1 to TRBJ2-3; 11 bases map to TRBD2. This CDR3 has 16 residues. The junction had 12 bases not matched to a gene; V was cut back by 7 bases and J by 6 bases. Germline CDR1 MGHRA, CDR2 YSYEKL. The chain's CDR3 is CASTRGVAGGTDTQYF. In DNA, the CDR3 is TGCGCCAGCACCCGGGGGGTAGCGGGAGGGACCGATACGCAGTATTTT.

The chain uses TRBV6-6 and TRBJ1-1; D is possibly TRBD1 (5 bases). This CDR3 region has 12 residues. The V end lost 9 bases, the J end lost 8 bases, and 16 bases lay between the germline ends. Germline V gives CDR1 MNHNY, CDR2 SVGAGI (reference sequence). CDR3 amino acids: CASTAGGYEAFF. As DNA, the CDR3 is TGTGCCAGTACGGCGGGGGGGTACGAAGCTTTCTTT.

The V call is TRBV28, the J call TRBJ1-2, with 8 bases fitting TRBD1. The trim removed 2 bases at V and 4 bases at J, leaving 3 bases unmatched. This CDR3 is built from 14 residues. CDR1 and CDR2 (germline): MDHEN, SYDVKM. The CDR3 DNA reads TGTGCCAGCAGTTTAGACAGGGGACCCTATGGCTACACCTTC. It codes for CASSLDRGPYGYTF.

The rearrangement uses TRBV9 and TRBJ2-3; 7 nucleotides align to TRBD2. Germline V gene data show CDR1 as SGDLS and CDR2 as YYNGEE. J lost 6 bases, V lost 3 bases, and 13 bases had no gene match. The CDR3 is 16 amino acids. As DNA, the CDR3 is TGTGCCAGCAGCGCAGAAGGGTCACTAGCGTTGGATACGCAGTATTTT. Residues: CASSAEGSLALDTQYF.

This clone was found a few times. The rearrangement links TRBV13 to TRBJ1-5; perhaps TRBD1 as D (5 bases). This CDR3 region has 14 residues. CDR1 and CDR2 from the germline V gene are PRHDT and FYEKMQ (reference sequence). V was pared by 5 bases and J by 5 bases, with 13 bases between. Here the CDR3 reads CASSPSGADQPQHF. CDR3 DNA: TGTGCCAGCAGCCCCTCTGGGGCCGATCAGCCCCAGCATTTT.

CDR3 loop: CASSGGGYPNENEQYF. The DNA of the CDR3 is TGTGCCAGCAGCGGTGGGGGGTACCCAAACGAAAACGAGCAGTACTTC. J is TRBJ2-7 and V is TRBV7-2, with D perhaps matching TRBD2 (6 bases). The V end was cut by 5 bases, the J end by 5 bases, with 22 bases between. The germline V gene encodes CDR1 SGHTA and CDR2 FQGNSA. This CDR3 spans 16 amino acids.

The J gene is TRBJ2-7, the V gene TRBV7-9; TRBD1 aligns across 7 bases. The germline CDR1 and CDR2 sequences are SEHNR and FQNEAQ (reference sequence). The V and J ends lost 5 bases and 2 bases, in that order; junction bases with no gene match: 3. The CDR3 length is 13 residues. The CDR3 nucleotides are TGTGCCAGCAGCCGGGACAGACCCTACGAGCAGTACTTC. This codes for CASSRDRPYEQYF.

The rearrangement joins TRBV5-1 to TRBJ2-7; maybe TRBD1 (6 bases). The CDR3 runs to 16 residues. V shed 1 base and J shed 0 bases, with 14 bases lying between them. The germline CDR1 and CDR2 sequences are SGHRS and YFSETQ. The CDR3 loop reads CASSLRGQGYSYEQYF. As DNA, the CDR3 is TGCGCCAGCAGCTTGAGGGGACAAGGCTACTCCTACGAGCAGTACTTC.